This T cell receptor (beta chain) was captured in a study of CD8+CD57+ T cells in acquired aplastic anemia. Across the study: Sorting CD4+ and CD8+ cells gave DNA averaging approximately 3 ug. Study conclusions and caveats: Patients and controls shared some 30 CD8+ CDR3 sequences.

Investigators profiled TCR beta VDJ and CDR3 from genomic DNA template. TCRdb used MiXCR to reprocess the reads, holding one entry per CDR3 protein. Found here are about 210,000 distinct CDR3 sequences, 30% to 40% of them singletons; the top ten hold around 1.1%. This clonotype was detected a few times. Its target is not known. This TCR was recovered from a human donor in good health, serving as a control. Material: sorted CD4+, CD8+, or CD8+CD57+ T cells (not recorded which) from PBMCs.

Written as DNA, the CDR3 is TGTGCCAGCAGGTCAGCGGGACTGAGAGATTCACCCCTCCACTTT. Amino acids: CASRSAGLRDSPLHF. The chain is built from TRBV2 and TRBJ1-6; weak D call: TRBD1 (5 bases). Trimming removed 6 bases at V and 8 bases at J, with 17 bases between. This CDR3 spans 15 amino acids. Germline V lookup: CDR1 SNHLY, CDR2 FYNNEI.